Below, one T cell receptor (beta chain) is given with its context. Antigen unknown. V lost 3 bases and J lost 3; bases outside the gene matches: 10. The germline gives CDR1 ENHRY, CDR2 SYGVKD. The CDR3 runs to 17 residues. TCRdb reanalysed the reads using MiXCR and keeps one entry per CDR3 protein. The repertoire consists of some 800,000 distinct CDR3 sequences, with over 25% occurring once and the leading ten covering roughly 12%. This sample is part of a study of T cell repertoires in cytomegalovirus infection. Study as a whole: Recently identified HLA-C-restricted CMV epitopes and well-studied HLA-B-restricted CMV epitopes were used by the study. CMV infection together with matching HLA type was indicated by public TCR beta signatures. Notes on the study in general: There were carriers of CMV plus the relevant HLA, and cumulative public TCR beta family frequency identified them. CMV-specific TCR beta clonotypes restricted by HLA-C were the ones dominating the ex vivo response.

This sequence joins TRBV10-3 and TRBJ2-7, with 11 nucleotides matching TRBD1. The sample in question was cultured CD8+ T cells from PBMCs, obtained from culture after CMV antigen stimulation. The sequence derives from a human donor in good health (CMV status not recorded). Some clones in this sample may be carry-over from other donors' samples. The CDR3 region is CAISDQDRGHPNYEQYV. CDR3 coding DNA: TGTGCCATCAGTGACCAGGACAGGGGGCATCCCAACTACGAGCAGTACGTC.